This TCR beta chain was sequenced for a study of T cell clones after liver transplantation. The germline V gene encodes CDR1 MNHNS and CDR2 SASEGT. This CDR3 has 13 residues. Between the trimmed V and J ends, which lost 8 bases and 6 bases, there was a span of 16 bases. Clones were sequenced by immunoSEQ multiplex PCR, and TCRdb holds only the in-frame ones, with some missing. The table lists tens of thousands of clones, 82% of them singletons. The chain carries TRBV6-1 and TRBJ1-2, with TRBD1 as a possible D gene (5 bases). The receptor's source is a human patient who received a liver transplant. Some T cells may have come from the graft donor. Sample: CD4+ T cells from blood, taken around 45 months after liver transplant. CDR3 amino acids: CASETAGRNGYTF. The DNA for the CDR3 is TGTGCCAGCGAGACTGCAGGGAGGAATGGCTACACCTTC.